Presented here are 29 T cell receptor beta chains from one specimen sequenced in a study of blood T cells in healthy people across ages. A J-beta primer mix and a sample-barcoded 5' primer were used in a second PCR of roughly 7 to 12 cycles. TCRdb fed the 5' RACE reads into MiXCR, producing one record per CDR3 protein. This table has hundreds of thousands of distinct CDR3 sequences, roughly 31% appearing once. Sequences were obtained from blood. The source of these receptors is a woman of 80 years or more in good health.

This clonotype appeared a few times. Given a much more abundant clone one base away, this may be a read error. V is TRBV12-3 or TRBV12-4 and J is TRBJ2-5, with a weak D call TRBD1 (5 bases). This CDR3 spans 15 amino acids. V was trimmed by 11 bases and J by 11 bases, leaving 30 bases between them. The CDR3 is CAGPRKGKPYNEQYF. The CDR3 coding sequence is TGTGCCGGGCCCCGGAAGGGGAAACCCTACAATGAGCAGTACTTC.

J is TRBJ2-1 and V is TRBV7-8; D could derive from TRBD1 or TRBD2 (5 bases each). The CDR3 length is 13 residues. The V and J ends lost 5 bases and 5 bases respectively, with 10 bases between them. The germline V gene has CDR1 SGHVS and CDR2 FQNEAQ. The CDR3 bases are TGTGCCAGCAGCACCGGGACGAACAATGAGCAGTTCTTC. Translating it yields CASSTGTNNEQFF.

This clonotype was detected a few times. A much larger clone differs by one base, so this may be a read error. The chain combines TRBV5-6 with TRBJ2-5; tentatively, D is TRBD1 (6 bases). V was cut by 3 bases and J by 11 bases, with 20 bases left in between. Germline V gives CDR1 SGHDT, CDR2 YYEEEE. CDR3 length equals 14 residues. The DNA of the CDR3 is TGTGCCAGCAGCTCCACAGGGCCCTACGATGAGCAGTACTTC. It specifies CASSSTGPYDEQYF.

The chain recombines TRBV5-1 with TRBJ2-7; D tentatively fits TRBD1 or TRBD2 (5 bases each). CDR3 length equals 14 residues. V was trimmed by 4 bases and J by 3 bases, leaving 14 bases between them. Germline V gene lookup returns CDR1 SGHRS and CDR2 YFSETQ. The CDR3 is CASSIRDQIYEQYF. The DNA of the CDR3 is TGCGCCAGCAGCATCCGGGACCAAATCTACGAGCAGTACTTC. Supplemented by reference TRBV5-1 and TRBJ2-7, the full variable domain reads KAGVTQTPRYLIKTRGQQVTLSCSPISGHRSVSWYQQTPGQGLQFLFEYFSETQRNKGNFPGRFSGRQFSNSRSEMNVSTLELGDSALYLCASSIRDQIYEQYFGPGTRLTVT.

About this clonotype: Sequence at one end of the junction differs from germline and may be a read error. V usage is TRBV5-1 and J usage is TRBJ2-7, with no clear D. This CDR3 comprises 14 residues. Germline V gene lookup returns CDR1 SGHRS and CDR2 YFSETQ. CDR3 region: CASNLIDSSYEQYF. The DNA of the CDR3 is TGCGCCAGCAACTTGATTGATAGCTCCTACGAGCAGTACTTC.

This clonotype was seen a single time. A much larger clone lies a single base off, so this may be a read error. The CDR3 nucleotides are TGTGCCAGCAACTTGGCCGGGCAGGCCCCCTATGGCTACACCTTC. Its protein is CASNLAGQAPYGYTF. The gene calls are TRBV5-6 and TRBJ1-2; no firm D call. This CDR3 has 15 amino acids. Germline V gives CDR1 SGHDT, CDR2 YYEEEE.

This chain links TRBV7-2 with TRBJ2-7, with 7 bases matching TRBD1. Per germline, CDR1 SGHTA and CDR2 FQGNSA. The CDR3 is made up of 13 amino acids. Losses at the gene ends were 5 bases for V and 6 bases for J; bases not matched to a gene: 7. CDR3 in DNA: TGTGCCAGCAGCCCCCGGGACAGAAGCGAGCAGTACTTC. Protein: CASSPRDRSEQYF.

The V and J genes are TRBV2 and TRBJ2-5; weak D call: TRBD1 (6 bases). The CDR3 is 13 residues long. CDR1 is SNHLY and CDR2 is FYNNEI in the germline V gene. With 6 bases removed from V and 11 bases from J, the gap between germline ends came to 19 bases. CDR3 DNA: TGTGCCAGCAGCCTAACAGGGAAGGGTGAGCAGTACTTC. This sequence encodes CASSLTGKGEQYF.

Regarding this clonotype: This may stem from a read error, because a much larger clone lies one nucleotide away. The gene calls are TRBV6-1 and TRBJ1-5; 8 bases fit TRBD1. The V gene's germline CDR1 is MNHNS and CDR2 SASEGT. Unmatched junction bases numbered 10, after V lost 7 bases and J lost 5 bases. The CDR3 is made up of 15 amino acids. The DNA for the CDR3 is TGTGCCAGCACTCCGGACAGGGACGAGGATCAGCCCCAGCATTTT. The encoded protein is CASTPDRDEDQPQHF.

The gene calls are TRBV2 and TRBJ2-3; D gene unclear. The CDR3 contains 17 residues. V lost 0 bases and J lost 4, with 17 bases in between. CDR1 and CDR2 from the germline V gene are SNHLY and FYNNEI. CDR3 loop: CASSEALWTRSADTQYF. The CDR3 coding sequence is TGTGCCAGCAGTGAAGCGCTATGGACCCGGAGCGCAGATACGCAGTATTTT.

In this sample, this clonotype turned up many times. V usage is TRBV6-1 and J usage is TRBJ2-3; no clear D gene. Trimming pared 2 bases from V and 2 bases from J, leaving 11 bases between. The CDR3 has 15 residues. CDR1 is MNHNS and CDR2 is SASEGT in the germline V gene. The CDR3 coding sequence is TGTGCCAGCAGTGAACAGGACCCCACCACAGATACGCAGTATTTT. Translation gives CASSEQDPTTDTQYF.

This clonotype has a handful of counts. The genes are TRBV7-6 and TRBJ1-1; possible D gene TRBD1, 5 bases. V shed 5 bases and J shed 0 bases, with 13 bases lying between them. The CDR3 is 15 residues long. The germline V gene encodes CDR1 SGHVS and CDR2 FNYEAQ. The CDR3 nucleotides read TGTGCCAGCAGCCGGGGGGGAGGAATGAACACTGAAGCTTTCTTT. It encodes CASSRGGGMNTEAFF.

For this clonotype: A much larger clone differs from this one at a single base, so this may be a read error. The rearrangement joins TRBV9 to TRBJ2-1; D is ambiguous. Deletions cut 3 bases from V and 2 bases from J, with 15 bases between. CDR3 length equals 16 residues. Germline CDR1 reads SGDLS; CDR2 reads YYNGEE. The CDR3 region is CASSDDGRNTYNEQFF. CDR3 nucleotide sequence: TGTGCCAGCAGCGATGACGGACGGAACACCTACAATGAGCAGTTCTTC.

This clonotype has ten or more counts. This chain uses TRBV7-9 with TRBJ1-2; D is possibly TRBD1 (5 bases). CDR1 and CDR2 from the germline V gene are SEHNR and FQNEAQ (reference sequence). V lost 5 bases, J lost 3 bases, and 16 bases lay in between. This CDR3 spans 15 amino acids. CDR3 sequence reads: CASSLLRGSDYGYTF. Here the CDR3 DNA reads TGTGCCAGCAGCCTCCTCCGGGGGTCTGACTATGGCTACACCTTC.

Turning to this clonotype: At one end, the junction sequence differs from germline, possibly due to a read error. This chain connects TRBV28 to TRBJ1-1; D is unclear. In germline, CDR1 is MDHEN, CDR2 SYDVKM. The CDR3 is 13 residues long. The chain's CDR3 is CVSSLQENTEAFF. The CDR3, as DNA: TGTGTCAGCAGTTTGCAGGAGAACACTGAAGCTTTCTTT.

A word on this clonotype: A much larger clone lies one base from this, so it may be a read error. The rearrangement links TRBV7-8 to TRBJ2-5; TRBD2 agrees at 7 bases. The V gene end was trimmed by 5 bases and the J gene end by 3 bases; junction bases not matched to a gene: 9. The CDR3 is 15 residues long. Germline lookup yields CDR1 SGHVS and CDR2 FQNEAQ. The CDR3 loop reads CASSAQTSWEETQYF. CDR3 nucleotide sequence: TGTGCCAGCAGCGCCCAGACTAGCTGGGAAGAGACCCAGTACTTC.

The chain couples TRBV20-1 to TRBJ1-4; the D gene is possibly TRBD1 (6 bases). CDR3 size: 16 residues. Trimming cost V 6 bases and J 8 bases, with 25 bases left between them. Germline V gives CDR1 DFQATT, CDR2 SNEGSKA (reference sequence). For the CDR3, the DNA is TGCAGTGCCTACGGGACGCAGGGGATAGGGGGGGAAAAACTGTTTTTT. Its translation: CSAYGTQGIGGEKLFF.

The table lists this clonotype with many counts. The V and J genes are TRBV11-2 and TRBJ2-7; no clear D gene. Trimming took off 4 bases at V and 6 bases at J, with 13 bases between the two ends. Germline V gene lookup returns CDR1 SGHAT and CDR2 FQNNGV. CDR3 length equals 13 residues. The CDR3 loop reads CASSSPLGSEQYF. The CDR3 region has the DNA TGTGCCAGCAGCTCGCCCCTCGGATCCGAGCAGTACTTC.

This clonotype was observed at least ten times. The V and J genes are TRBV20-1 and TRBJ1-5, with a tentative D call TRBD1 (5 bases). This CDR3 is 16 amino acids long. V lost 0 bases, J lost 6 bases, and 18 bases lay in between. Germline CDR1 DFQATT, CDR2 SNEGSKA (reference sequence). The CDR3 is CSARDLRHRTGQPQHF. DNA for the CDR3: TGCAGTGCTAGAGATCTCAGGCACAGGACGGGTCAGCCCCAGCATTTT.

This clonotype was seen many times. The CDR3 spells CASSLGGFDGYTF. In DNA form, the CDR3 reads TGTGCCAGCAGCTTAGGGGGCTTCGACGGCTACACCTTC. This chain connects TRBV7-9 to TRBJ1-2; possible D gene TRBD1, 5 bases. From germline, CDR1 is SEHNR and CDR2 FQNEAQ (reference sequence). Deletions cut 1 base from V and 8 bases from J, with 11 bases between. The CDR3 spans 13 residues.

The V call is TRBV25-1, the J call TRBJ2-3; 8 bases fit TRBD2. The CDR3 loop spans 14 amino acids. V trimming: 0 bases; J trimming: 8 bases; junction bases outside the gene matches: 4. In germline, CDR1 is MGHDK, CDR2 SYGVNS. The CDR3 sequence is CASSEYAGGGTQYF. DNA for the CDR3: TGTGCCAGCAGTGAATACGCGGGGGGTGGTACGCAGTATTTT.

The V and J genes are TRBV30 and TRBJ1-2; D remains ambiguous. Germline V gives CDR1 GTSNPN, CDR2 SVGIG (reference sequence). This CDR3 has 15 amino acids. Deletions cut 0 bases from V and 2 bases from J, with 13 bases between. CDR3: CAWSVRQEANYGYTF. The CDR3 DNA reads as TGTGCCTGGAGTGTAAGGCAGGAGGCCAACTATGGCTACACCTTC.

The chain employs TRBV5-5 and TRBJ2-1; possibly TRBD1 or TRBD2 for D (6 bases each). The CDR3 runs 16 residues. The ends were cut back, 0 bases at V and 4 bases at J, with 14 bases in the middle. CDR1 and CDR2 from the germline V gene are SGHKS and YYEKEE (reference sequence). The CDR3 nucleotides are TGTGCCAGCAGCTTGGCATTCCGGGGGCCATACAATGAGCAGTTCTTC. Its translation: CASSLAFRGPYNEQFF.

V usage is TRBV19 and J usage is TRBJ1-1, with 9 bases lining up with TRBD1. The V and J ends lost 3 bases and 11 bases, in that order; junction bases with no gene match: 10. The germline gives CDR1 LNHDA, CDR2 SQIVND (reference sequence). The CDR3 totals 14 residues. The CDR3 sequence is CASSMGGTGKIAFF. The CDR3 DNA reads TGTGCCAGTAGTATGGGTGGGACAGGGAAAATCGCTTTCTTT.

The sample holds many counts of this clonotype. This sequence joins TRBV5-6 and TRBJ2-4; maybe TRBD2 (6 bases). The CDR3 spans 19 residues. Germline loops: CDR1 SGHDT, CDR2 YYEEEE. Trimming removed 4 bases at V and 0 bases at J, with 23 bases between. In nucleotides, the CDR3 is TGTGCCAGCAGCCTCTTGAGAGGACAAGGGACTCTAGCCAAAAACATTCAGTACTTC. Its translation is CASSLLRGQGTLAKNIQYF.

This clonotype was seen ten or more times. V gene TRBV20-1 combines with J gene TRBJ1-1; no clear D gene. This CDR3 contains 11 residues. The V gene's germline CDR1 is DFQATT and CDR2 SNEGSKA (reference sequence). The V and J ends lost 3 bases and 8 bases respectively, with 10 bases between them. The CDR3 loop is CSARFRKEAFF. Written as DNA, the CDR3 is TGCAGTGCTAGGTTCAGGAAGGAAGCTTTCTTT.

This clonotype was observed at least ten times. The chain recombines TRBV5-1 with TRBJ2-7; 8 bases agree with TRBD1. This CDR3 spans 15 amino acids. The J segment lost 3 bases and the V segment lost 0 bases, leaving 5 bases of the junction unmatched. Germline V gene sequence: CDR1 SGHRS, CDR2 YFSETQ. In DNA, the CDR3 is TGCGCCAGCAGCTTGGGGCAGGGGGCGAACTACGAGCAGTACTTC. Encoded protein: CASSLGQGANYEQYF.

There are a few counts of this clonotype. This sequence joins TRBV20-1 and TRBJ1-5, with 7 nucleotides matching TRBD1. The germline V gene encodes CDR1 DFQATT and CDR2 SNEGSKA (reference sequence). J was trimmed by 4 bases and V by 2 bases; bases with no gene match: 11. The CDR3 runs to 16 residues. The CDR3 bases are TGCAGTGCTAGAACCCTCAGGGGGGGGTCGAATCAGCCCCAGCATTTT. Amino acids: CSARTLRGGSNQPQHF.

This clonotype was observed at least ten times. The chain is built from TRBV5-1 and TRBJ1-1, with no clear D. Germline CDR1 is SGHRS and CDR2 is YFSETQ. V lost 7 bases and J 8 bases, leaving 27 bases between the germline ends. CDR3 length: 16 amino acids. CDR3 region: CASHPMAVDKPWEAFF. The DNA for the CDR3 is TGCGCCAGCCACCCAATGGCGGTCGATAAACCATGGGAAGCTTTCTTT.